This TCR beta chain stems from a study of blood T cell repertoires in COVID-19 (dated by TCRdb to 2018 to 2020). As for the study more broadly: The collaborator samples originated in the United States, Italy and Spain and spanned the acute and convalescent phases of COVID-19. A freely available public database, intended as a resource for researchers studying the immune response to SARS-CoV-2, is where the repertoires were released. The samples were drawn from two sources: the first 160 participants of the ongoing ImmuneRACE study, and 1,200 or so subjects contributed by 6 global collaborators. Where available, HLA class I and class II types were obtained from metadata supplied by the sample provider rather than from assay-based typing. A de-identified subject ID, COVID-19 status, age in years and sex were almost always included in the sample metadata. The dataset comprised deeply sampled blood TCRbeta repertoires from subjects exposed to, actively infected with, or recovered from COVID-19. The prospective study material was composed of cDNA or gDNA derived from T cells, B-cell-depleted T cells, or PBMCs. General findings and caveats noted by the study authors: Clinical and demographic metadata were provided uncurated, with the amount varying by source and participant.

One collaborating source in Seattle enrolled patients while the patients were actively infected and followed the patients over time throughout the course of disease. Whole blood was collected in K2EDTA tubes by collaborating institutions according to the institutions' own protocols. For TCRbeta analysis, collaborators shipped samples as frozen whole blood, isolated PBMCs, or DNA extracted from either of those sample types. As to this clone: The antigen this receptor binds is unknown. It has no much larger one-base neighbor in the sample; base qualities were not kept.

The immunoSEQ Assay, a bias-controlled multiplex PCR, was used to amplify TCRbeta CDR3 regions from genomic DNA. As for the authors' bioinformatics: The number of nucleated cells in each sample was estimated by amplification of reference gene primers within the assay. To quantify the absolute abundance of each unique TCRbeta CDR3 rearrangement, sequence reads were collapsed and filtered. Productive Simpson clonality was computed per sample as the square root of Simpson's diversity index over productive rearrangements. TCRdb provides this immuneACCESS table in a form limited to in-frame rearrangements. Some clones are lacking; in checked studies, under half of them reflect an unresolved V gene, and why the rest are absent is not known. V, J and clone size are taken as reported in that table, and D and trimming were inferred from the DNA itself. The sample includes around 260,000 clones, with 85% to 90% observed a single time. The biggest ten clones account for more than 4.5% of the sample.

Specimen: peripheral blood. This clonotype originated in a woman aged 60-75 years with COVID-19, enrolled during active disease.

The CDR3 is CASSKVTEGTGTSYEQYF. Here is the DNA: TGTGCCAGCAGCAAAGTGACGGAAGGGACAGGGACCTCCTACGAGCAGTACTTC. In this chain, TRBV21-1 is recombined with TRBJ2-7; the table names TRBD1, a call not compared with the DNA. TRBV21-1 is described as a pseudogene. Including the terminal cysteine and phenylalanine, the CDR3 comprises 18 residues. The kept DNA is CDR3 alone, 54 bases in frame from the first base.